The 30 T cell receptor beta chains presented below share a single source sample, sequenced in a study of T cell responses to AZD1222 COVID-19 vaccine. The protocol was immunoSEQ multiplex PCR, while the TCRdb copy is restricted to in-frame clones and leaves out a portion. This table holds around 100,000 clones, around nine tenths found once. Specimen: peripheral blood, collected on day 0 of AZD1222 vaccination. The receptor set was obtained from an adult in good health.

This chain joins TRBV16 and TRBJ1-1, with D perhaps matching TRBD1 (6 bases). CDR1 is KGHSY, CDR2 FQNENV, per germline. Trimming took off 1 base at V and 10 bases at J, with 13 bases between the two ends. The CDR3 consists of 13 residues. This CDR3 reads CASSQWRGAGAFF. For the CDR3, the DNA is TGTGCCAGCAGCCAATGGCGGGGGGCAGGAGCTTTCTTT.

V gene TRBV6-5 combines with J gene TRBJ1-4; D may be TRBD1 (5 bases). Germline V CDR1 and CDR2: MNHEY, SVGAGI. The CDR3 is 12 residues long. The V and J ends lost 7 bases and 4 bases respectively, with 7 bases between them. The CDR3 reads CASTRDNEKLFF. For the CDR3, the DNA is TGTGCCAGCACCAGGGATAATGAAAAACTGTTTTTT.

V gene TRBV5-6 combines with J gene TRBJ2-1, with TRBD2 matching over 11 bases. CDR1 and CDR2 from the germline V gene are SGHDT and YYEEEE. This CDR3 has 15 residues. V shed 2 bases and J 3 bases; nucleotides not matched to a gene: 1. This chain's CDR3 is CASSLLAGVYNEQFF. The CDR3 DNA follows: TGTGCCAGCAGCTTACTAGCGGGAGTCTACAATGAGCAGTTCTTC.

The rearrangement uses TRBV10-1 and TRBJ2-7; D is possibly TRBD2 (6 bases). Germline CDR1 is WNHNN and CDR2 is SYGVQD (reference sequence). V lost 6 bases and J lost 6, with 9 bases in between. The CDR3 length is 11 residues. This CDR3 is CASSPGGEQYF. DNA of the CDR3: TGCGCCAGCAGCCCCGGGGGCGAGCAGTACTTC.

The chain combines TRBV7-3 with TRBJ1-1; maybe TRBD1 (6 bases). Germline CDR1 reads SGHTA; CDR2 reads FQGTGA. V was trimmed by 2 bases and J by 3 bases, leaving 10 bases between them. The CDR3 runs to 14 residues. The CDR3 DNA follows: TGTGCCAGCAGCTTACGACAGGTGGACACTGAAGCTTTCTTT. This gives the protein CASSLRQVDTEAFF.

This CDR3 is CSVLMQLGDGYTF. The CDR3 DNA reads as TGCAGCGTTCTGATGCAACTCGGAGATGGCTACACCTTC. This chain connects TRBV29-1 to TRBJ1-2; no reliable D call. CDR1 is SQVTM, CDR2 ANQGSEA, per germline. The CDR3 spans 13 residues. The V and J ends lost 5 bases and 6 bases respectively, with 16 bases between them.

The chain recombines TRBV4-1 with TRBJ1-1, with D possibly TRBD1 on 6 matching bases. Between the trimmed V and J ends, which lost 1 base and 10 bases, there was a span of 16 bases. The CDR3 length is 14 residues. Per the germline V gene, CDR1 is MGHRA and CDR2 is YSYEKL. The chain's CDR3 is CASSQASDRPPAFF. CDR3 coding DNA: TGCGCCAGCAGCCAAGCATCGGACAGACCGCCAGCTTTCTTT.

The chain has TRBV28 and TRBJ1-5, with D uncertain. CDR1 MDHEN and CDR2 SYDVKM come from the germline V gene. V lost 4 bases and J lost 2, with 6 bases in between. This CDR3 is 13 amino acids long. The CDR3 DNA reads TGTGCCAGCAGTTCCCCTGGCAATCAGCCCCAGCATTTT. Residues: CASSSPGNQPQHF.

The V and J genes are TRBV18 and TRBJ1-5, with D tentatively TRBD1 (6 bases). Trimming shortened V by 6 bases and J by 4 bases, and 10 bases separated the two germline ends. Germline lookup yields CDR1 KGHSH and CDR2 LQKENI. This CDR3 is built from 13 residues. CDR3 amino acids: CASSLGTNQPQHF. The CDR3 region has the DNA TGTGCCAGCTCCCTCGGGACAAATCAGCCCCAGCATTTT.

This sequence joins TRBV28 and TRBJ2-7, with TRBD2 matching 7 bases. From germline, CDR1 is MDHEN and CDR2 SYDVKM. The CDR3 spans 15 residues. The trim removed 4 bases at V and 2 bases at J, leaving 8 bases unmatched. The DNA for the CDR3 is TGTGCCAGCAGTTCTCTGGCGGGAGTTGCCTACGAGCAGTACTTC. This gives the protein CASSSLAGVAYEQYF.

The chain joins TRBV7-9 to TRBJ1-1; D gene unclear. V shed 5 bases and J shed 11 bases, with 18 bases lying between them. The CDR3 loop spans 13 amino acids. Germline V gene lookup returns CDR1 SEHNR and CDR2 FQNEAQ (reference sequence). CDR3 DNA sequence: TGTGCCAGCAGCGACCGGGCCTCAATTCGCGCTTTCTTT. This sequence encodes CASSDRASIRAFF.

The CDR3 coding sequence is TGTGCCAGCAGTTCCCTCTCCCTATCCCGAAATCAGCCCCAGCATTTT. This codes for CASSSLSLSRNQPQHF. This chain connects TRBV27 to TRBJ1-5; no reliable D call. V lost 4 bases, J lost 4 bases, and 17 bases lay in between. CDR3 length: 16 residues. The germline V gene has CDR1 MNHEY and CDR2 SMNVEV (reference sequence).

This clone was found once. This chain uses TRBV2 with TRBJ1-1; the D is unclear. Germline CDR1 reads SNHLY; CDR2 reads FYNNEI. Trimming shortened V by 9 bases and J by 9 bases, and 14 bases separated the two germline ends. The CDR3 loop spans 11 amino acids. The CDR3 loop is CASSAQIQAFF. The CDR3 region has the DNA TGTGCCAGTTCAGCTCAAATACAAGCTTTCTTT.

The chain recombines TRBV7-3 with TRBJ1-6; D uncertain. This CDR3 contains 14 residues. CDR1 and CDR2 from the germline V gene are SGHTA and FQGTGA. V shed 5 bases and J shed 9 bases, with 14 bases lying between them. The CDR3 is CASSSPGFGSPLHF. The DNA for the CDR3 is TGTGCCAGCAGCAGCCCGGGGTTTGGTTCACCCCTCCACTTT.

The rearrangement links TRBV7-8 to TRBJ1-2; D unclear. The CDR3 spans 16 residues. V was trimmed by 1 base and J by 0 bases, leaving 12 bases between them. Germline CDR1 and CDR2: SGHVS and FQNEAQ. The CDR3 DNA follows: TGTGCCAGCAGCTTAGGCCTTATACAAGCTAACTATGGCTACACCTTC. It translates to CASSLGLIQANYGYTF. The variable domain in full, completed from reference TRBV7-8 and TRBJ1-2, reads GAGVSQSPRYKVAKRGQDVALRCDPISGHVSLFWYQQALGQGPEFLTYFQNEAQLDKSGLPSDRFFAERPEGSVSTLKIQRTQQEDSAVYLCASSLGLIQANYGYTFGSGTRLTVV.

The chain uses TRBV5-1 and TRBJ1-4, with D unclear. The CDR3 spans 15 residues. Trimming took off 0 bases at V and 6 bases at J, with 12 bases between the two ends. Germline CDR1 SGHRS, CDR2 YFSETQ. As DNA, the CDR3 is TGCGCCAGCAGCTTGGGTACGGACCCTCATGAAAAACTGTTTTTT. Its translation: CASSLGTDPHEKLFF.

As DNA, the CDR3 is TGTGCCACCGGACCCCTGGGCAACTATGGCTACACCTTC. It is translated as CATGPLGNYGYTF. V and J are TRBV27 and TRBJ1-2; D gene uncertain. Per the germline V gene, CDR1 is MNHEY and CDR2 is SMNVEV (reference sequence). The CDR3 has 13 residues. V was trimmed by 10 bases and J by 2 bases, leaving 14 bases between them.

CDR3 protein: CASTPGGTGYGYTF. CDR3 nucleotide sequence: TGTGCCAGCACCCCAGGGGGCACGGGCTATGGCTACACCTTC. The chain has TRBV7-3 and TRBJ1-2; 8 nucleotides line up with TRBD1. Trimming removed 7 bases from V and 4 bases from J; junction bases left unmatched: 8. The length of the CDR3 is 14 residues. Germline CDR1 SGHTA, CDR2 FQGTGA.

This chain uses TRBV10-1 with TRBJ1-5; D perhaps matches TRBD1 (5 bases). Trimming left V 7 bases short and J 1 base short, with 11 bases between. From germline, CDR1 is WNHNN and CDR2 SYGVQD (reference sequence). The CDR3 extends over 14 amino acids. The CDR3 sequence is CASNPRGSNQPQHF. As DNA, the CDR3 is TGCGCCAGCAACCCGCGGGGCAGCAATCAGCCCCAGCATTTT.

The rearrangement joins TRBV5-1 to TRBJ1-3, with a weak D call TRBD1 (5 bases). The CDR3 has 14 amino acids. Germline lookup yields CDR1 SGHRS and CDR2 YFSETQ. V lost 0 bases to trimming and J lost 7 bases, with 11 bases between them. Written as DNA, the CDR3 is TGCGCCAGCAGCTTGGAATTCAGGGCGAACACCATATATTTT. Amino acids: CASSLEFRANTIYF.

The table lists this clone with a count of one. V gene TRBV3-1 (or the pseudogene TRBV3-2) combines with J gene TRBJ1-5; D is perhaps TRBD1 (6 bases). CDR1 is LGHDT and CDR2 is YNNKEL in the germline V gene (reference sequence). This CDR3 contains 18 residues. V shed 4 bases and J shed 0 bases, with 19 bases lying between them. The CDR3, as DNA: TGTGCCAGCAGCCCACACAGGGTAAGGGGCAGTAGCAATCAGCCCCAGCATTTT. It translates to CASSPHRVRGSSNQPQHF.

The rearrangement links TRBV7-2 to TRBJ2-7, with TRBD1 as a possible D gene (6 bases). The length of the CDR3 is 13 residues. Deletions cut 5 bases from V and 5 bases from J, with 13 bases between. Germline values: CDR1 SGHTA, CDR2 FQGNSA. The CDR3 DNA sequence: TGTGCCAGCAGCCTTGGACAGTTCAACGAGCAGTACTTC. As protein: CASSLGQFNEQYF.

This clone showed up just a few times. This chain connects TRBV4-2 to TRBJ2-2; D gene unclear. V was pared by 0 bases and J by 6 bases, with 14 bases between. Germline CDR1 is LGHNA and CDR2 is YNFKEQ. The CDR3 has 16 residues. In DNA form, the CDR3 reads TGTGCCAGCAGCCAAGATGGGTACGGGTCCCCCGGGGAGCTGTTTTTT. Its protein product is CASSQDGYGSPGELFF.

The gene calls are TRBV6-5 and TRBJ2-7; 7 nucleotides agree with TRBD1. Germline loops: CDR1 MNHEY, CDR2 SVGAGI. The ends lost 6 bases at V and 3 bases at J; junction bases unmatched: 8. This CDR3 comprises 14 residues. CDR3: CASRKTGPIYEQYF. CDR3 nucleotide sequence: TGTGCCAGCAGGAAGACAGGGCCGATCTACGAGCAGTACTTC.

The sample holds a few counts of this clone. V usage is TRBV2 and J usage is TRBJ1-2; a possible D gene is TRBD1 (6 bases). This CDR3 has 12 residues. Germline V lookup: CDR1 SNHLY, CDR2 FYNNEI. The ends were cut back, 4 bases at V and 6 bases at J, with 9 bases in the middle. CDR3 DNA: TGTGCCAGCAGTGTTAACAGGGATGGCTACACCTTC. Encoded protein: CASSVNRDGYTF.

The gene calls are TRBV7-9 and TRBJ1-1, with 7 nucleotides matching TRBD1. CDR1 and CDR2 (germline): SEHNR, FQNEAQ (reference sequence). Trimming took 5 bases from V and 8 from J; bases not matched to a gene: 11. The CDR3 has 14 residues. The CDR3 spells CASSARTGGVEAFF. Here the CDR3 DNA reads TGTGCCAGCAGCGCCCGGACAGGAGGGGTGGAAGCTTTCTTT.

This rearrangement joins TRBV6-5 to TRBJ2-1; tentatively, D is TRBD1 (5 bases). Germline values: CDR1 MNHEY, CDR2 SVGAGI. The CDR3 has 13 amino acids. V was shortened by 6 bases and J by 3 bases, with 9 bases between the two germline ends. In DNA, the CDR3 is TGTGCCAGCAGCCAGGGCAGCTACAATGAGCAGTTCTTC. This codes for CASSQGSYNEQFF.

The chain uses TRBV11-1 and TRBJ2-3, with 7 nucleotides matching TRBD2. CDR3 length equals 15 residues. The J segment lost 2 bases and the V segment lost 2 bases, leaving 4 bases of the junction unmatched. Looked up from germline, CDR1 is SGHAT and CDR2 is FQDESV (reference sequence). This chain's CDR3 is CASSLTLADTDTQYF. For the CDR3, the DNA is TGTGCCAGCAGCTTAACCCTAGCGGACACAGATACGCAGTATTTT. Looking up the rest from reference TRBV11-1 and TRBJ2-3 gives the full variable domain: EAEVAQSPRYKITEKSQAVAFWCDPISGHATLYWYRQILGQGPELLVQFQDESVVDDSQLPKDRFSAERLKGVDSTLKIQPAELGDSAMYLCASSLTLADTDTQYFGPGTRLTVL.

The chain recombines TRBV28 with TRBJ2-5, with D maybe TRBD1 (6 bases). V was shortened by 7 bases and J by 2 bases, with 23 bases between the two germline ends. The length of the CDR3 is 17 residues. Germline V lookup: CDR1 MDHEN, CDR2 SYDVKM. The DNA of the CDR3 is TGTGCCAGCAATCCAGCCGAGGGGGTCTTCCCACAAGAGACCCAGTACTTC. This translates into CASNPAEGVFPQETQYF.

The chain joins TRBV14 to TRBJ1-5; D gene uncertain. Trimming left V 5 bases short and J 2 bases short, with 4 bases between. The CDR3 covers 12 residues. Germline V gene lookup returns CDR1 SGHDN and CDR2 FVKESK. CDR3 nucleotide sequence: TGTGCCAGCAGCTTCCGCAATCAGCCCCAGCATTTT. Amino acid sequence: CASSFRNQPQHF. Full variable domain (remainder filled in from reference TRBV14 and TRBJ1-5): EAGVTQFPSHSVIEKGQTVTLRCDPISGHDNLYWYRRVMGKEIKFLLHFVKESKQDESGMPNNRFLAERTGGTYSTLKVQPAELEDSGVYFCASSFRNQPQHFGDGTRLSIL.